This T cell receptor (beta chain) was found in a study of cytomegalovirus exposure and HLA in healthy donors. Trimming left V 4 bases short and J 4 bases short, with 16 bases between. Per germline, CDR1 MNHEY and CDR2 SVGAGI. The CDR3 runs 15 residues. The primer mix had 60 Vbeta and 13 Jbeta primers. Produced via immunoSEQ multiplex PCR; TCRdb's table is partial and in-frame only. The sample has about 190,000 clones; about 80% are singletons. Material for sequencing was PBMCs. V gene TRBV6-5 combines with J gene TRBJ1-1; TRBD1 is a possible D gene (6 bases). This clonotype was obtained from a middle-aged man in good health and CMV-seropositive. CDR3 loop: CASSSETPRGTEAFF. The CDR3 DNA follows: TGTGCCAGCAGTTCCGAAACCCCCAGGGGCACTGAAGCTTTCTTT.